This TCR beta chain was identified in a study of blood T cell repertoires in COVID-19 (dated by TCRdb to the early 2020s). About the full investigation: The collaborator samples originated in the United States, Italy and Spain and spanned the acute and convalescent phases of COVID-19. The samples were drawn from two sources: the first 160 participants of the ongoing ImmuneRACE study, and fewer than 1,500 subjects contributed by 6 global collaborators. Where HLA class I and class II types were available, the types were taken from metadata supplied by the sample provider, not from assay-based typing. A freely available public database, intended as a resource for researchers studying the immune response to SARS-CoV-2, is where the repertoires were released. The dataset comprised deeply sampled blood TCRbeta repertoires from subjects exposed to, actively infected with, or recovered from COVID-19. The prospective study material was composed of cDNA or gDNA derived from T cells, B-cell-depleted T cells, or PBMCs. A de-identified subject ID, COVID-19 status, age in years and sex were almost always included in the sample metadata. Study-wide conclusions, independent of this receptor: How much clinical and demographic metadata was included differed by source and by participant, and the metadata was provided uncurated.

Sequences SGHVS (CDR1) and FNYEAQ (CDR2) are obtained from the germline V gene. The CDR3 runs 15 residues from the cysteine to the phenylalanine. Here the CDR3 DNA is all that survives: 45 bases in frame from base 1. V loses 5 bases at its end and J loses 4 bases; junction bases beyond the gene matches: 7. A remark on this clone: Its target antigen remains unknown. No much larger clone is present one base from it, and per-base qualities are unavailable.

TCRbeta CDR3 regions were amplified from genomic DNA using the immunoSEQ Assay, a bias-controlled multiplex PCR. The study's processing was this. The number of nucleated cells in each sample was estimated from the amplification of reference gene primers within the assay. Sequence reads were collapsed and filtered to measure the absolute abundance of every unique TCRbeta CDR3 rearrangement. For each sample, productive Simpson clonality was calculated as the square root of Simpson's diversity index across productive rearrangements. TCRdb mirrors the immuneACCESS table, restricted to in-frame sequences. Some clones are absent from its copies; in checked studies, under half trace to an unresolved V gene, and the reason for the others is unknown. V, J and clone size reflect that table, while D and trimming were determined from the DNA. Recorded for this sample are some 80,000 clones; 79% of them occurred a single time. The ten largest clonotypes hold 5% to 6% of the sample.

Each collaborating institution followed its own protocols to collect whole blood in K2EDTA tubes. For TCRbeta analysis, collaborators shipped samples in one of three forms: frozen whole blood, isolated PBMCs, or DNA extracted from either of those sample types. The receptor was isolated from a woman older than 75 with active or convalescent COVID-19. Sequences were obtained from peripheral blood. This receptor chain uses TRBV7-6 and TRBJ1-3; 8 bases in between match TRBD1. The nucleotides read TGTGCCAGCAGCACCGACAGGGGATCAGGAAACACCATATATTTT. Its product reads: CASSTDRGSGNTIYF.